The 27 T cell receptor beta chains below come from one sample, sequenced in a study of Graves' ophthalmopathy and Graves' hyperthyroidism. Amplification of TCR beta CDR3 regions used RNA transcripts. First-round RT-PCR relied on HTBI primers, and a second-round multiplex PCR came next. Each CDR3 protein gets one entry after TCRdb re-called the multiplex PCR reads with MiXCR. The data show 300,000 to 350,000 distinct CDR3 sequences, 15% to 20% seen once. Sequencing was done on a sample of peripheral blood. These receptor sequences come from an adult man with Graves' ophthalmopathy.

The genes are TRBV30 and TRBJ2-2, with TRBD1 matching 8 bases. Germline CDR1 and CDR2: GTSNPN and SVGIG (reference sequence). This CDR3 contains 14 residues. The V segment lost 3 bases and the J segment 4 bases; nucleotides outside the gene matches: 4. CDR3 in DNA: TGTGCCTGGAGGCAACAGGGGGTCACCGGGGAGCTGTTTTTT. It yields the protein CAWRQQGVTGELFF.

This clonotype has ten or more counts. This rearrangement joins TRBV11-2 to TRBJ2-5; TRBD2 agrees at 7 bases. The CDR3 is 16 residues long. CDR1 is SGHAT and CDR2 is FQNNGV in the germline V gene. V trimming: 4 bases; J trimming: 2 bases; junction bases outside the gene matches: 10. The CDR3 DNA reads TGTGCCAGCAGCTACAACTCGGGACTACCACAAGAGACCCAGTACTTC. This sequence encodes CASSYNSGLPQETQYF.

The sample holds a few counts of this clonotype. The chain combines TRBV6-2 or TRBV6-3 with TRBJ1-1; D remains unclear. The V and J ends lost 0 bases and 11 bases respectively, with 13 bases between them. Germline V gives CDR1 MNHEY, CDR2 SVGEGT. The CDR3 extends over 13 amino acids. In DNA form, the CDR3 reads TGTGCCAGCAGTTACTCGAGCTCGAACTATGCTTTCTTT. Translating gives CASSYSSSNYAFF.

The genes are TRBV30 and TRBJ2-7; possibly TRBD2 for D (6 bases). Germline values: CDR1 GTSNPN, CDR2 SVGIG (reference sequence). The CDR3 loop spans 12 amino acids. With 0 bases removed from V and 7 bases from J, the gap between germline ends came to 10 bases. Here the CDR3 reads CAWSVAGREQYF. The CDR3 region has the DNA TGTGCCTGGAGTGTTGCGGGACGGGAGCAGTACTTC. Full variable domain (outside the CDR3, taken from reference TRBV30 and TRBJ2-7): SQTIHQWPATLVQPVGSPLSLECTVEGTSNPNLYWYRQAAGRGLQLLFYSVGIGQISSEVPQNLSASRPQDRQFILSSKKLLLSDSGFYLCAWSVAGREQYFGPGTRLTVT.

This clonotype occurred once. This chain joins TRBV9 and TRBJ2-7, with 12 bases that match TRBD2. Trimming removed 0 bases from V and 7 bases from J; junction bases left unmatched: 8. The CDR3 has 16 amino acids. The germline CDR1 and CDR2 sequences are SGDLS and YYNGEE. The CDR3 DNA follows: TGTGCCAGCAGCGTAGGTAGACTAGCGGGAGACGGAGAGCAGTACTTC. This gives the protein CASSVGRLAGDGEQYF. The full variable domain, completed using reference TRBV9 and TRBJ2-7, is DSGVTQTPKHLITATGQRVTLRCSPRSGDLSVYWYQQSLDQGLQFLIQYYNGEERAKGNILERFSAQQFPDLHSELNLSSLELGDSALYFCASSVGRLAGDGEQYFGPGTRLTVT.

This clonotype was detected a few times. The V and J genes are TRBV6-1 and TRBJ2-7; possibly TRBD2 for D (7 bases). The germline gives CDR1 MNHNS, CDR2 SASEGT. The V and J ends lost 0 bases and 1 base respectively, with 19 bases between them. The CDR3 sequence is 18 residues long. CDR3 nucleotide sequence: TGTGCCAGCAGTGAAGCATCAGTAGGGGGAGGGCCATCCTACGAGCAGTACTTC. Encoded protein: CASSEASVGGGPSYEQYF.

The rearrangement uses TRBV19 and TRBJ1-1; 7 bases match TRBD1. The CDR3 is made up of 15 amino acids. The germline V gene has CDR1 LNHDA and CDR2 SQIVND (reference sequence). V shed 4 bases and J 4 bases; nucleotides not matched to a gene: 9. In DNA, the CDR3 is TGTGCCAGTAGTACCTATCCCGACAGGGCCACTGAAGCTTTCTTT. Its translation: CASSTYPDRATEAFF.

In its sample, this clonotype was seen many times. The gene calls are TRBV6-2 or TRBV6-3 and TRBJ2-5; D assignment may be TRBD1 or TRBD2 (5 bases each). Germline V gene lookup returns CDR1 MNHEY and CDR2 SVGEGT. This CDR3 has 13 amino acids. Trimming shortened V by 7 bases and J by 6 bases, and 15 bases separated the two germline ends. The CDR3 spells CASMVPGPQTQYF. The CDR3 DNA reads TGTGCCAGCATGGTACCGGGACCTCAGACCCAGTACTTC.

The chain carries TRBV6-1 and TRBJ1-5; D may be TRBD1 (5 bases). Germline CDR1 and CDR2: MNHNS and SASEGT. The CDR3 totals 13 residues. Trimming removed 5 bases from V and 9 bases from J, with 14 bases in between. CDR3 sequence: CASSLGELGPQHF. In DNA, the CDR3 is TGTGCCAGCAGTCTGGGGGAGCTTGGGCCCCAGCATTTT.

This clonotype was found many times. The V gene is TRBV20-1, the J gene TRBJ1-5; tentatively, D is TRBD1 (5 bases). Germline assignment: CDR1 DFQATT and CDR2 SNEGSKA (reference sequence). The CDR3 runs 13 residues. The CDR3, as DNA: TGCAGCGGTGCGGGGCTTAGCAATCAGCCCCAGCATTTT. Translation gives CSGAGLSNQPQHF.

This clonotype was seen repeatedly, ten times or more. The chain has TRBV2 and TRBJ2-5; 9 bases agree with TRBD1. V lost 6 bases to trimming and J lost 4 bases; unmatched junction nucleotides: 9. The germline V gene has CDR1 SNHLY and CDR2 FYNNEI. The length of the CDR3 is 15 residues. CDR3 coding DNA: TGTGCCAGCAGAGCAGGGACAGGGTTCTCAGAGACCCAGTACTTC. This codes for CASRAGTGFSETQYF.

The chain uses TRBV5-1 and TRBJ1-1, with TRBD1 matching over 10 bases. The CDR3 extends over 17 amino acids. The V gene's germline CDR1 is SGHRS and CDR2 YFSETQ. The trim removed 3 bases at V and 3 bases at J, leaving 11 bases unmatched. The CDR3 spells CASSSKTGGASDTEAFF. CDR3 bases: TGCGCCAGCAGCTCCAAGACAGGGGGCGCCTCGGACACTGAAGCTTTCTTT.

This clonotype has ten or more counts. In DNA form, the CDR3 reads TGTGCCAGCAGACAGGGGGCAGAGGATCAGCCCCAGCATTTT. Its translation is CASRQGAEDQPQHF. The chain employs TRBV6-5 and TRBJ1-5, with TRBD1 identical over 9 bases. The V and J ends lost 6 bases and 5 bases, in that order; junction bases with no gene match: 5. The germline CDR1 and CDR2 sequences are MNHEY and SVGAGI. The CDR3 consists of 14 residues.

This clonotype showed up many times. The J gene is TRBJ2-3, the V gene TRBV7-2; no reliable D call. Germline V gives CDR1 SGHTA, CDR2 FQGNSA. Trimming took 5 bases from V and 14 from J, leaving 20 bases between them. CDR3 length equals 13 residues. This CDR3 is CASSPTPALFGYF. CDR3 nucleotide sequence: TGTGCCAGCAGCCCAACACCAGCACTATTCGGGTATTTT.

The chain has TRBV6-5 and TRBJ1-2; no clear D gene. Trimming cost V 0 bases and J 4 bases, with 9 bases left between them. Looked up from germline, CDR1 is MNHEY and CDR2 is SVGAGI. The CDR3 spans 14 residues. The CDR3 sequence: CASSYSKGGYGYTF. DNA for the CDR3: TGTGCCAGCAGTTACTCAAAGGGCGGCTATGGCTACACCTTC.

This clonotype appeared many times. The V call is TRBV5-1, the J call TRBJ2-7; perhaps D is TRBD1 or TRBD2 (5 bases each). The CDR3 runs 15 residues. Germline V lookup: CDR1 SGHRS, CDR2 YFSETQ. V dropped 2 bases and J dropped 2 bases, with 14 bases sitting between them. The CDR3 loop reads CASSFRRDGPYEQYF. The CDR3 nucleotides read TGCGCCAGCAGCTTTCGCCGGGACGGACCCTACGAGCAGTACTTC.

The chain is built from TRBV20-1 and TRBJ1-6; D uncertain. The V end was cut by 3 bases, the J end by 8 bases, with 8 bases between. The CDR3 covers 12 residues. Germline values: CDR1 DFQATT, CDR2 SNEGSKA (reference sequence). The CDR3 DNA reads TGCAGTGCTAGTGTCGGGGATTCACCCCTCCACTTT. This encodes CSASVGDSPLHF.

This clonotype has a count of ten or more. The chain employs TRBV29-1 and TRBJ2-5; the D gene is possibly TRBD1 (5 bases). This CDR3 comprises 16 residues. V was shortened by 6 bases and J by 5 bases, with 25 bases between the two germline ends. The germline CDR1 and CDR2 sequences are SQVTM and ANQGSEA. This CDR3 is CSVPAWGRVGSETQYF. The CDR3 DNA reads TGCAGCGTCCCTGCCTGGGGCAGAGTTGGGTCGGAGACCCAGTACTTC.

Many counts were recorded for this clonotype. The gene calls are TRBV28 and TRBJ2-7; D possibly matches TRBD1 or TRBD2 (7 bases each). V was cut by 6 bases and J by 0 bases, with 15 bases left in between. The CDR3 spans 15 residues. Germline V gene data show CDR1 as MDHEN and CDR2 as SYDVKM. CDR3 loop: CASRGGGLSSYEQYF. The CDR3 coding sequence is TGTGCCAGCAGGGGAGGGGGCTTAAGCTCCTACGAGCAGTACTTC. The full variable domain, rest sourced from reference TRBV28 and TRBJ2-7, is DVKVTQSSRYLVKRTGEKVFLECVQDMDHENMFWYRQDPGLGLRLIYFSYDVKMKEKGDIPEGYSVSREKKERFSLILESASTNQTSMYLCASRGGGLSSYEQYFGPGTRLTVT.

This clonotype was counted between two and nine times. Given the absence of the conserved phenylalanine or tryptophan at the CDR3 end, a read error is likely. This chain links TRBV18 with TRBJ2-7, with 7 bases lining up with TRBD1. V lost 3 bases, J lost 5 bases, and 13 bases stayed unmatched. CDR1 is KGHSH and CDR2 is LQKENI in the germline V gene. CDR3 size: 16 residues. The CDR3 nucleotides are TGTGCCAGCTCACCCCGGGACAGTCCTCGACCCGACGAGCAGTACTCC. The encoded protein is CASSPRDSPRPDEQYS.

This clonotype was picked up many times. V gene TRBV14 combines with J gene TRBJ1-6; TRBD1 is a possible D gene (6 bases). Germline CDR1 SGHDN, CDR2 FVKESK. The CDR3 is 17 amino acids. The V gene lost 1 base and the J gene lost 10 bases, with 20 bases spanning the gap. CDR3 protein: CASSQVSGHRLESPLHF. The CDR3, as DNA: TGTGCCAGCAGCCAAGTGTCGGGACACCGCTTGGAATCACCCCTCCACTTT.

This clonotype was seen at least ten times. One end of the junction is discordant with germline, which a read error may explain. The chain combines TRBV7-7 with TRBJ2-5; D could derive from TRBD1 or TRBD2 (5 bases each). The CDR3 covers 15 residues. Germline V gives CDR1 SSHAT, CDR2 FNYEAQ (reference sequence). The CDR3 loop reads CASSPIGDPGETQYF. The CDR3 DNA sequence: TGTGCTAGCAGCCCTATAGGGGACCCAGGAGAGACCCAGTACTTC.

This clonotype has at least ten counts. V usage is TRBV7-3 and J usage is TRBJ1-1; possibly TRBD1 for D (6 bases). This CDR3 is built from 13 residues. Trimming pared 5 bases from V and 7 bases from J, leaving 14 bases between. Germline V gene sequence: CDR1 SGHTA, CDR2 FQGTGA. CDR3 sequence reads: CASSRSGAGEAFF. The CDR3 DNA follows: TGTGCCAGCAGCCGGTCGGGGGCTGGTGAAGCTTTCTTT.

The CDR3 sequence is CASSVLGGSEAFF. The CDR3 DNA reads as TGTGCCAGCAGTGTACTAGGAGGCTCTGAAGCTTTCTTT. The chain is built from TRBV28 and TRBJ1-1, with D uncertain. Looked up from germline, CDR1 is MDHEN and CDR2 is SYDVKM. Trimming removed 5 bases from V and 6 bases from J, with 13 bases in between. The CDR3 is 13 amino acids. Full variable domain (missing parts from reference TRBV28 and TRBJ1-1): DVKVTQSSRYLVKRTGEKVFLECVQDMDHENMFWYRQDPGLGLRLIYFSYDVKMKEKGDIPEGYSVSREKKERFSLILESASTNQTSMYLCASSVLGGSEAFFGQGTRLTVV.

The DNA of the CDR3 is TGTGCCAGCAAGCGATCTCAGGAGAACACTGAAGCTTTCTTT. Translation gives CASKRSQENTEAFF. The chain employs TRBV6-1 and TRBJ1-1; the D is unclear. V gave up 7 bases and J gave up 1 base, with 13 bases separating them. The CDR3 runs 14 residues. Per germline, CDR1 MNHNS and CDR2 SASEGT.

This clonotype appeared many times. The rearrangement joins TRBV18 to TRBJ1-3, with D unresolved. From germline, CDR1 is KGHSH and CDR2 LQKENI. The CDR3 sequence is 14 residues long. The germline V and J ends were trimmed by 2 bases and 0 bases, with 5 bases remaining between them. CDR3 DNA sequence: TGTGCCAGCTCACCAGGGGACTCTGGAAACACCATATATTTT. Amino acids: CASSPGDSGNTIYF. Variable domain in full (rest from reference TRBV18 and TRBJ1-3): NAGVMQNPRHLVRRRGQEARLRCSPMKGHSHVYWYRQLPEEGLKFMVYLQKENIIDESGMPKERFSAEFPKEGPSILRIQQVVRGDSAAYFCASSPGDSGNTIYFGEGSWLTVV.

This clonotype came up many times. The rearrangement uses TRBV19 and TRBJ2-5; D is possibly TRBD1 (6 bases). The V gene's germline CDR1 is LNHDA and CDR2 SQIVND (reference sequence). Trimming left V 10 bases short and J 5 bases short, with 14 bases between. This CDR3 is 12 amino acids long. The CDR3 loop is CATKQGSETQYF. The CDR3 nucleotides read TGTGCCACCAAGCAGGGGTCGGAGACCCAGTACTTC.